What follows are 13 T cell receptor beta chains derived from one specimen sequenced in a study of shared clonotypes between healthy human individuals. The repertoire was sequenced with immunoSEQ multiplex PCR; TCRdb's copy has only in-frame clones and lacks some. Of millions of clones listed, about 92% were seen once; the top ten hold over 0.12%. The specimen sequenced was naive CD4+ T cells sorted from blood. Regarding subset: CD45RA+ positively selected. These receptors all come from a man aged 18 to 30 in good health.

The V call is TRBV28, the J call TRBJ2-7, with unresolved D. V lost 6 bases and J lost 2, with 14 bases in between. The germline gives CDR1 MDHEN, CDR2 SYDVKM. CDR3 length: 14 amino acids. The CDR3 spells CASRPSIEAYEQYF. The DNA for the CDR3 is TGTGCCAGCAGGCCCTCCATTGAGGCCTACGAGCAGTACTTC.

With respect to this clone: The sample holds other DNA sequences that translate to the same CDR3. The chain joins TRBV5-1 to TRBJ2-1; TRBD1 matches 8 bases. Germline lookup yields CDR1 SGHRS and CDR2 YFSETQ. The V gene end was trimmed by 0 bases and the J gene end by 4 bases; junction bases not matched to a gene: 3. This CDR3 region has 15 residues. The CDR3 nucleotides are TGCGCCAGCAGCTTGGGACAGGGGTATTACAATGAGCAGTTCTTC. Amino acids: CASSLGQGYYNEQFF.

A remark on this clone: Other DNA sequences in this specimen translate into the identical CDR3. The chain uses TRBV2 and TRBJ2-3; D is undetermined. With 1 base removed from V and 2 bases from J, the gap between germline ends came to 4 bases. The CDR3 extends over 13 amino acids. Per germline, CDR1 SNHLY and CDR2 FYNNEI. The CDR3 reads CASSEEITDTQYF. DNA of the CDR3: TGTGCCAGCAGTGAAGAGATCACAGATACGCAGTATTTT.

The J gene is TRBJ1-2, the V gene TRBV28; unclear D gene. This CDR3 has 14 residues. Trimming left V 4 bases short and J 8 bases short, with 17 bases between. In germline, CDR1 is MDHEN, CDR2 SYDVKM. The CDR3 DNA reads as TGTGCCAGCAGTTGGAGGGAAACGGGTCGGGGCTACACCTTC. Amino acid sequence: CASSWRETGRGYTF.

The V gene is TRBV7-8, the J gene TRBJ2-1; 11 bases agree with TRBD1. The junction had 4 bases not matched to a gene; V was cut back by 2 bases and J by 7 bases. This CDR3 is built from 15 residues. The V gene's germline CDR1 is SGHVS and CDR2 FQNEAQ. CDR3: CASSLRTGGGNEQFF. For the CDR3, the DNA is TGTGCCAGCAGCTTAAGGACAGGGGGCGGGAATGAGCAGTTCTTC. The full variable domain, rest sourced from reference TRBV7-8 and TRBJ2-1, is GAGVSQSPRYKVAKRGQDVALRCDPISGHVSLFWYQQALGQGPEFLTYFQNEAQLDKSGLPSDRFFAERPEGSVSTLKIQRTQQEDSAVYLCASSLRTGGGNEQFFGPGTRLTVL.

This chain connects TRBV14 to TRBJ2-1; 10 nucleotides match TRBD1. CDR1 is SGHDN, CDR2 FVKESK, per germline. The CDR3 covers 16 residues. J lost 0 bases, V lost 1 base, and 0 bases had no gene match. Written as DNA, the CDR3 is TGTGCCAGCAGCCAAGGACAGGGGGCCTCCTACAATGAGCAGTTCTTC. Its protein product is CASSQGQGASYNEQFF.

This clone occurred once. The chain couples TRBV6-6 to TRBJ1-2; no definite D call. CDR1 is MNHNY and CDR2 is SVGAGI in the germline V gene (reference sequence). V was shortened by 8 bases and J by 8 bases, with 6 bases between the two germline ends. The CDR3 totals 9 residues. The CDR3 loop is CASGGGYTF. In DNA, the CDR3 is TGTGCCAGCGGTGGGGGCTACACCTTC.

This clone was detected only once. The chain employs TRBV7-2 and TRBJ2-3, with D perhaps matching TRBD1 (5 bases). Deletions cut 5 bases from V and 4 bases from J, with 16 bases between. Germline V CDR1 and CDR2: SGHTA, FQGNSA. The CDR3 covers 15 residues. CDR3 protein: CASSPTVGLADTQYF. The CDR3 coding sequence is TGTGCCAGCAGCCCGACAGTTGGTCTGGCAGATACGCAGTATTTT.

The CDR3 sequence: CASGQSTDTQYF. The CDR3 region has the DNA TGTGCCAGCGGACAGAGCACAGATACGCAGTATTTT. The V call is TRBV10-3, the J call TRBJ2-3; perhaps TRBD1 as D (6 bases). The V gene lost 10 bases and the J gene lost 0 bases, with 8 bases spanning the gap. The CDR3 length is 12 residues. Germline assignment: CDR1 ENHRY and CDR2 SYGVKD.

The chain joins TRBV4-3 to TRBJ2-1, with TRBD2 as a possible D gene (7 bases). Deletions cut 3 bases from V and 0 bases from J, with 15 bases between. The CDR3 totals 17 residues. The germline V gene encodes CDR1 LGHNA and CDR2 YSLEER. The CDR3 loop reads CASSQWGGAGSYNEQFF. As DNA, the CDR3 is TGCGCCAGCAGCCAGTGGGGGGGGGCAGGCTCCTACAATGAGCAGTTCTTC.

This CDR3 reads CASRTTGGTTYGYTF. In nucleotides, the CDR3 is TGTGCCAGCAGGACCACAGGGGGCACCACCTATGGCTACACCTTC. The chain uses TRBV6-5 and TRBJ1-2; 9 nucleotides line up with TRBD1. V gave up 6 bases and J gave up 4 bases; unmatched junction bases: 9. Germline V gene sequence: CDR1 MNHEY, CDR2 SVGAGI. The CDR3 contains 15 residues.

CDR3 residues: CASSTPRTGSYNEQFF. CDR3 DNA sequence: TGCGCCAGCAGCACTCCGAGGACAGGGTCCTACAATGAGCAGTTCTTC. J is TRBJ2-1 and V is TRBV5-1, with 8 nucleotides matching TRBD1. J was trimmed by 1 base and V by 4 bases; bases with no gene match: 7. Per germline, CDR1 SGHRS and CDR2 YFSETQ. CDR3 length equals 16 residues.

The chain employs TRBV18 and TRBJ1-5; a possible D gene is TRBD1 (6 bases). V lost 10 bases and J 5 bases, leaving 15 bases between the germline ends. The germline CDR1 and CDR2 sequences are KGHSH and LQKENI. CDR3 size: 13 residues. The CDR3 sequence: CATAGGVDQPQHF. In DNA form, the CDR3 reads TGTGCCACCGCCGGGGGCGTTGATCAGCCCCAGCATTTT.